This note documents a single TCR beta chain sequence. This clone was seen more than once but under ten times. Its recognized antigen is unknown. Per-base quality was not reported, and no clone a single base away is much larger than it. CDR3 length: 13 amino acids, cysteine to valine. CDR3 DNA is the only sequence kept; it has 39 bases, read in frame from the first base. V loses 4 bases, J loses 6 bases, and the germline ends lie 13 bases apart. Via the germline V gene, CDR1 is KGHSH and CDR2 LQKENI. This sample stems from a study of blood T cell repertoires in COVID-19 (dated by TCRdb to 2018 to 2021). Study-wide context: Collaborator samples came from the United States, Italy and Spain and covered acute and convalescent phases of COVID-19. The prospective study material was composed of cDNA or gDNA derived from T cells, B-cell-depleted T cells, or PBMCs. Subjects who had been exposed to COVID-19, were actively infected with it, or had recovered from it provided the deeply sampled blood TCRbeta repertoires that made up the dataset. The repertoires were released in a freely available public database intended as a resource for research on the immune response to SARS-CoV-2. The samples were drawn from the first 160 participants of the ongoing ImmuneRACE study and from 950 to 1,500 subjects provided by 6 global collaborators. The sample metadata nearly always contained a de-identified subject ID, COVID-19 status, age in years and sex. Where HLA class I and class II types were available, the types were taken from metadata supplied by the sample provider, not from assay-based typing.

TCRbeta CDR3 regions were amplified from genomic DNA using the immunoSEQ Assay, a bias-controlled multiplex PCR. From the authors' description of their analysis: The number of nucleated cells in each sample was estimated by amplification of reference gene primers within the assay. To quantify the absolute abundance of each unique TCRbeta CDR3 rearrangement, sequence reads were collapsed and filtered. For each sample, productive Simpson clonality was calculated as the square root of Simpson's diversity index across productive rearrangements. Drawn from immuneACCESS, this table holds only the in-frame rearrangements with V and J called that TCRdb kept. Clones are partly lost; checked studies trace under half to an unresolved V gene and leave the rest unexplained. That table is the source of V, J and clone size, and D and trimming were worked out from the DNA. In this sample the table shows around 200,000 clones, just over 85% of which occur a single time. The ten biggest clones cover around 3.5% of the sample.

The study at large found these results: The quantity of clinical and demographic metadata differed by source and by participant and was supplied without curation.

Participants in the prospective study were enrolled through a virtual design, were aged about 18 to 90 years, and lived in approximately 25 United States geographic areas. In the prospective study, participants were assigned to cohorts based on the clinical history participants reported in a screening survey and a study questionnaire. In the prospective study, mobile phlebotomists collected whole blood, serum and a nasopharyngeal or oropharyngeal swab from each participant. Prospective study participants could optionally give additional blood draws and questionnaires over an approximately two-month period. Prospective study blood samples were shipped either frozen or at room temperature before DNA extraction.

This TCR was recovered from a woman aged 40-49 years with acute COVID-19. Specimen: PBMCs or T cells enriched from blood (not recorded which). The rearranged segments are TRBV18 and TRBJ2-7, with TRBD2 as a weak D call on 6 bases. The CDR3 amino acid sequence is: CASSRDAGGEQYV. The nucleotide sequence reads TGTGCCAGCTCACGGGACGCCGGGGGCGAGCAGTACGTC.